Sequencing of this T cell receptor beta chain was carried out in a study of neoadjuvant nivolumab and ipilimumab in lung cancer. This clone occurred a few times. Its antigen is still unknown. The germline CDR1 and CDR2 sequences are LNHDA and SQIVND (reference sequence). This CDR3 has 12 residues. With 9 bases removed from V and 4 bases from J, the gap between germline ends came to 12 bases. Overall study findings and caveats: Only two of four nivolumab-treated tumors gained richness and clonality by surgery. Pathologic regression was not significantly tied to TCR clonality. Compared with tumor-adjacent uninvolved lung, resected tumors showed greater richness and clonality.

Here immunoSEQ multiplex PCR was the method, and the copy in TCRdb shows in-frame clones only, minus some. Of about 4,700 clones listed, 60% to 85% are singletons. This TCR derives from an adult with non-small cell lung cancer. Some clones in this sample may be carry-over from other donors' samples. V gene TRBV19 combines with J gene TRBJ1-1; tentatively, D is TRBD1 (6 bases). The sequenced sample was normal lung tissue adjacent to the tumor, obtained after neoadjuvant nivolumab, alone or with ipilimumab, at or shortly before surgery. As DNA, the CDR3 is TGTGCCAGCAAACAGGGCGGCACTGAAGCTTTCTTT. It specifies CASKQGGTEAFF.